This T cell receptor beta chain came from a study of shared clonotypes between healthy human individuals. The run depth of the assay was deep. Method: immunoSEQ multiplex PCR; TCRdb's copy keeps in-frame clones and lacks some. The data show around 2,000,000 clones, less than 95% seen once. Cells designated naive CD8 were CD45RO-negative and were positively selected for CCR7, with terminally differentiated effector memory CD45RA+ cells excluded. The TCR sequence derives from a young man in good health. Input material: naive CD8+ T cells sorted from blood.

CDR3 in amino acids: CAWSQTGVYTGELFF. CDR3 DNA: TGTGCCTGGAGTCAAACAGGGGTTTACACCGGGGAGCTGTTTTTT. This chain joins TRBV30 and TRBJ2-2; 7 nucleotides match TRBD1. The V and J ends lost 2 bases and 3 bases, in that order; junction bases with no gene match: 6. CDR3 length: 15 residues. The germline CDR1 and CDR2 sequences are GTSNPN and SVGIG (reference sequence).